This T cell receptor beta chain was found in a study of T-cell memory formation after mild COVID-19. As for the study in general: TCR clusters were mostly donor specific. General observations from the study: Some clones that responded turned up in pre-infection memory, which suggests that cross-reactive memory joined in. CD4/CD8 balance characterized clones contracting day 15 to 85, and CD4+ skew characterized later expanders.

Germline CDR1 and CDR2: SGHDT and YYEEEE. CDR3 length: 12 amino acids. The V and J ends lost 4 bases and 8 bases, in that order; junction bases with no gene match: 2. TCRdb processed the 5' RACE reads anew with MiXCR; each CDR3 protein has one entry. The sample includes approximately 50,000 distinct CDR3 sequences, approximately 12% seen only once; the top ten take approximately 24%. Concerning this clonotype itself: Its antigen is currently unknown.

The chain couples TRBV5-6 to TRBJ2-1, with 8 bases fitting TRBD2. This clonotype was obtained from a man between 18 and 29 years old who had mild COVID-19 (a few samples of this study predate the infection). Cell type and time point are not known. The specimen was PBMCs or a T cell subset sorted from them (not recorded which). CDR3 DNA sequence: TGTGCCAGCAGCCCGGGGGGGTATGAGCAGTTCTTC. This codes for CASSPGGYEQFF.